The following is a T cell receptor (beta chain) sequence with its context. The germline V gene encodes CDR1 GTSNPN and CDR2 SVGIG (reference sequence). CDR3 length equals 17 residues. The junction had 9 bases not matched to a gene; V was cut back by 5 bases and J by 4 bases. The sample comes from a study of blood T cell repertoires in COVID-19. Study-level background: Donors in the United States, Italy and Spain gave samples during acute or convalescent COVID-19.

Assay used: immunoSEQ multiplex PCR; TCRdb lists only in-frame clones, some missing. The table includes roughly 40,000 clones, approximately 86% detected once. Input material: peripheral blood. V gene TRBV30 combines with J gene TRBJ2-1, with 15 bases matching TRBD2. This TCR was sampled from a middle-aged man with active COVID-19. The CDR3 bases are TGTGCCTGGGGGGGACTAGCGGGAGGAAAAGGATACAATGAGCAGTTCTTC. Translated: CAWGGLAGGKGYNEQFF.